The 22 T cell receptor beta chains in this list originate from one sample, sequenced in a study of shared T cell receptors in the human thymus. Clones were sequenced by immunoSEQ multiplex PCR, and TCRdb holds only the in-frame ones, with some missing. The profile shows hundreds of thousands of clones, around 87% of them singletons. In addition, the sample was reused for a study of human thymus T cells.

Sequencing used thymocytes. These receptors were collected from a boy younger than two with a congenital heart defect.

The J gene is TRBJ2-7, the V gene TRBV18, with 7 nucleotides matching TRBD1. This CDR3 is 14 amino acids long. Per the germline V gene, CDR1 is KGHSH and CDR2 is LQKENI. V was pared by 2 bases and J by 3 bases, with 4 bases of the junction left unmatched. The DNA of the CDR3 is TGTGCCAGCTCACCAAGACAGGGATTCTACGAGCAGTACTTC. As protein: CASSPRQGFYEQYF.

The chain joins TRBV6-1 to TRBJ2-1; tentatively, D is TRBD1 (6 bases). This CDR3 has 15 amino acids. Germline V lookup: CDR1 MNHNS, CDR2 SASEGT. V lost 6 bases and J 3 bases, leaving 15 bases between the germline ends. CDR3 amino acids: CASSTGTTIYNEQFF. DNA of the CDR3: TGTGCCAGCAGCACCGGGACAACAATCTACAATGAGCAGTTCTTC.

With respect to this clone: Within the sample, other DNA sequences also encode this same CDR3. This chain joins TRBV20-1 and TRBJ1-4; 8 bases match TRBD1. The germline gives CDR1 DFQATT, CDR2 SNEGSKA (reference sequence). The CDR3 has 11 amino acids. J gave up 8 bases and V 6 bases, and 2 bases lay outside the gene matches. As DNA, the CDR3 is TGCAGTGCCAGACAGGGGGAAAAACTGTTTTTT. It translates to CSARQGEKLFF.

The chain employs TRBV27 and TRBJ1-1, with a possible D match to TRBD1 (5 bases). V was shortened by 3 bases and J by 4 bases, with 9 bases between the two germline ends. The germline V gene encodes CDR1 MNHEY and CDR2 SMNVEV (reference sequence). This CDR3 is 13 amino acids long. CDR3 amino acids: CASSLGEGTEAFF. CDR3 DNA: TGTGCCAGCAGTTTGGGGGAGGGCACTGAAGCTTTCTTT.

The chain recombines TRBV28 with TRBJ2-7; 8 bases are shared with TRBD1. The CDR3 length is 14 residues. The junction had 8 bases not matched to a gene; V was cut back by 6 bases and J by 4 bases. Looked up from germline, CDR1 is MDHEN and CDR2 is SYDVKM. The CDR3 is CASSLDRDTYEQYF. CDR3 bases: TGTGCCAGCAGCCTGGACAGGGACACTTACGAGCAGTACTTC.

The J gene is TRBJ2-7, the V gene TRBV30, with TRBD2 as a possible D gene (5 bases). The CDR3 totals 17 residues. Trimming left V 1 base short and J 0 bases short, with 19 bases between. CDR1 GTSNPN and CDR2 SVGIG come from the germline V gene (reference sequence). DNA of the CDR3: TGTGCCTGGAGTGGAATTCCCCTGCTAGGGAGCTCCTACGAGCAGTACTTC. This sequence encodes CAWSGIPLLGSSYEQYF.

The CDR3 sequence is CATSRESDEQFF. DNA for the CDR3: TGTGCCACCAGCAGAGAGAGCGATGAGCAGTTCTTC. The chain is built from TRBV15 and TRBJ2-1, with D hard to call. The CDR3 is 12 residues long. CDR1 LNHNV and CDR2 YYDKDF come from the germline V gene (reference sequence). Trimming took 0 bases from V and 8 from J, leaving 5 bases between them. The whole variable domain, remainder taken from reference TRBV15 and TRBJ2-1, is DAMVIQNPRYQVTQFGKPVTLSCSQTLNHNVMYWYQQKSSQAPKLLFHYYDKDFNNEADTPDNFQSRRPNTSFCFLDIRSPGLGDTAMYLCATSRESDEQFFGPGTRLTVL.

The V call is TRBV19, the J call TRBJ2-7, with D possibly matching TRBD2 (5 bases). The CDR3 is made up of 11 amino acids. Germline CDR1 reads LNHDA; CDR2 reads SQIVND (reference sequence). Trimming stripped 10 bases from V and 3 bases from J, with 10 bases between. The CDR3 loop is CATRGSYEQYF. For the CDR3, the DNA is TGTGCCACCCGTGGGAGCTACGAGCAGTACTTC.

The rearrangement uses TRBV27 and TRBJ2-7; 14 nucleotides align to TRBD2. The CDR3 is made up of 16 amino acids. Germline lookup yields CDR1 MNHEY and CDR2 SMNVEV (reference sequence). V lost 3 bases, J lost 7 bases, and 8 bases stayed unmatched. Here the CDR3 DNA reads TGTGCCAGCAGTTTTCCGGGACTAGCGGGAGTGAGAGAGCAGTACTTC. This sequence encodes CASSFPGLAGVREQYF.

The chain couples TRBV19 to TRBJ1-5; 7 nucleotides match TRBD1. V shed 6 bases and J 4 bases; nucleotides not matched to a gene: 6. The germline V gene has CDR1 LNHDA and CDR2 SQIVND (reference sequence). This CDR3 is built from 14 residues. CDR3 protein: CASRNRGLNQPQHF. DNA of the CDR3: TGTGCCAGTAGAAACAGGGGTCTAAATCAGCCCCAGCATTTT. Together with reference TRBV19 and TRBJ1-5, the CDR3 gives the full variable domain: DGGITQSPKYLFRKEGQNVTLSCEQNLNHDAMYWYRQDPGQGLRLIYYSQIVNDFQKGDIAEGYSVSREKKESFPLTVTSAQKNPTAFYLCASRNRGLNQPQHFGDGTRLSIL.

This chain connects TRBV28 to TRBJ1-1; TRBD1 aligns across 10 bases. The CDR3 is 15 residues long. J was trimmed by 7 bases and V by 4 bases; bases with no gene match: 9. Germline V gives CDR1 MDHEN, CDR2 SYDVKM. The CDR3 sequence: CASSSTGGASYEAFF. Here the CDR3 DNA reads TGTGCCAGCAGTTCGACAGGGGGCGCTTCCTATGAAGCTTTCTTT.

This chain joins TRBV7-9 and TRBJ2-6; 8 bases map to TRBD1. This CDR3 comprises 18 residues. Germline-derived CDR1 and CDR2 are SEHNR and FQNEAQ (reference sequence). V was clipped by 1 base and J by 0 bases; unmatched bases: 5. The CDR3 sequence: CASSLVRDRSSGANVLTF. Here the CDR3 DNA reads TGTGCCAGCAGCTTAGTGAGGGACAGGAGCTCTGGGGCCAACGTCCTGACTTTC.

The rearrangement links TRBV5-4 to TRBJ1-2; 7 bases match TRBD1. The CDR3 is 14 amino acids. V lost 0 bases and J lost 6; bases outside the gene matches: 5. Germline CDR1 is SGHNT and CDR2 is YYREEE (reference sequence). For the CDR3, the DNA is TGTGCCAGCAGCTTGGGACAGGGCAGGGATGGCTACACCTTC. This sequence encodes CASSLGQGRDGYTF.

This clone was seen once. This rearrangement joins TRBV25-1 to TRBJ1-1; D possibly corresponds to TRBD1 (5 bases). This CDR3 region has 13 residues. V lost 2 bases and J lost 11, with 15 bases in between. Germline values: CDR1 MGHDK, CDR2 SYGVNS. In DNA form, the CDR3 reads TGTGCCAGCAGTGAAACTGCAGGGATAGAGGCTTTCTTT. The encoded protein is CASSETAGIEAFF. Drawing the rest from reference TRBV25-1 and TRBJ1-1, the complete variable domain is EADIYQTPRYLVIGTGKKITLECSQTMGHDKMYWYQQDPGMELHLIHYSYGVNSTEKGDLSSESTVSRIRTEHFPLTLESARPSHTSQYLCASSETAGIEAFFGQGTRLTVV.

The V gene is TRBV20-1, the J gene TRBJ1-5, with D unresolved. Germline V lookup: CDR1 DFQATT, CDR2 SNEGSKA (reference sequence). This CDR3 has 11 amino acids. Trimming took off 3 bases at V and 5 bases at J, with 5 bases between the two ends. CDR3 sequence: CSASSDQPQHF. CDR3 coding DNA: TGCAGTGCTAGTTCGGATCAGCCCCAGCATTTT.

This sequence joins TRBV29-1 and TRBJ2-2; D is unclear. This CDR3 contains 14 residues. Between the trimmed V and J ends, which lost 4 bases and 4 bases, there was a span of 13 bases. The germline CDR1 and CDR2 sequences are SQVTM and ANQGSEA. The CDR3 DNA sequence: TGCAGCGTTGGGTCGGCGGAGCCCACCGGGGAGCTGTTTTTT. The encoded protein is CSVGSAEPTGELFF.

This clone was counted only a few times. The chain recombines TRBV6-5 with TRBJ1-3; D not resolved. The germline V and J ends were trimmed by 8 bases and 0 bases, with 14 bases remaining between them. The CDR3 length is 15 residues. CDR1 and CDR2 (germline): MNHEY, SVGAGI. As DNA, the CDR3 is TGTGCCAGCCGGGATCTGGCACGCTCTGGAAACACCATATATTTT. Protein product: CASRDLARSGNTIYF.

This clone was seen just once. This rearrangement joins TRBV6-7 to TRBJ1-1; 8 nucleotides align to TRBD1. TRBV6-7 is recorded as an ORF, its role being uncertain. Trimming took 9 bases from V and 1 from J; bases not matched to a gene: 10. The CDR3 spans 15 residues. This CDR3 is CARAKDRDRNTEAFF. The CDR3 DNA sequence: TGTGCCAGGGCCAAGGACAGGGATCGGAACACTGAAGCTTTCTTT.

This clone was observed a handful of times. V usage is TRBV29-1 and J usage is TRBJ1-2; D unresolved. Trimming shortened V by 4 bases and J by 6 bases, and 9 bases separated the two germline ends. This CDR3 spans 11 amino acids. Germline loops: CDR1 SQVTM, CDR2 ANQGSEA. The CDR3 region has the DNA TGCAGCGTTGGTGCCGGGAATGGCTACACCTTC. Protein: CSVGAGNGYTF.

This chain connects TRBV27 to TRBJ1-1; tentative D call: TRBD1 (6 bases). The germline CDR1 and CDR2 sequences are MNHEY and SMNVEV (reference sequence). The ends were cut back, 1 base at V and 7 bases at J, with 13 bases in the middle. This CDR3 spans 14 amino acids. In nucleotides, the CDR3 is TGTGCCAGCAGTTTATGTCAGGGGAGTCTTGAAGCTTTCTTT. This codes for CASSLCQGSLEAFF.

This chain links TRBV4-1 with TRBJ2-5; no clear D gene. With 0 bases removed from V and 0 bases from J, the gap between germline ends came to 14 bases. CDR1 is MGHRA, CDR2 YSYEKL, per germline. The CDR3 runs to 17 residues. In nucleotides, the CDR3 is TGCGCCAGCAGCCAAGATCGAACTAACCCGGACCAAGAGACCCAGTACTTC. Its translation: CASSQDRTNPDQETQYF.

The genes are TRBV6-7 and TRBJ2-5; 8 positions match TRBD2. TRBV6-7 is sorted into the ORF group, with uncertain function. There are 16 residues in the CDR3. V was pared by 0 bases and J by 3 bases, with 6 bases of the junction left unmatched. The CDR3 DNA reads TGTGCCAGCAGTTACTCGCTACTAGCGGATAAAGAGACCCAGTACTTC. It encodes CASSYSLLADKETQYF.